This T cell receptor (beta chain) emerged from a study of PD-L1 blockade in urothelial cancer. Background on the study: Chemotherapy regimens numbering 0 to 3 had been given to patients. Analysis of the blood was performed 3 weeks (second dose) and 6 weeks after treatment start. When blood samples were assessed, the median T cell count was some 150,000.

Findings and limits, study-wide: At the 3-week point, tumor-associated blood clones expanded more in durable-benefit patients.

Germline CDR1 and CDR2: ENHRY and SYGVKD. This CDR3 contains 14 residues. Trimming stripped 10 bases from V and 6 bases from J, with 19 bases between. Concerning this clone itself: The antigen remains undetermined.

Generated by immunoSEQ multiplex PCR, the TCRdb table keeps only in-frame clones and is missing some. In the table there are about 100,000 clones, around 93% of which are singletons. The TCR originated in an elderly woman with urothelial cancer. The chain has TRBV10-3 and TRBJ2-1; no clear D gene. Sequencing used PBMCs, obtained around atezolizumab (anti-PD-L1) treatment. CDR3 nucleotides: TGTGCCACAACTACTAAGGCGGCCCCCAATGAGCAGTTCTTC. Protein product: CATTTKAAPNEQFF.